Below, one T cell receptor beta chain is given with its context. This clonotype was detected only a few times. The specificity of this receptor is unknown. Per-base quality was not reported, and no clone a single base away is much larger than it. Systemically healthy Caucasian individuals from Russia, 39 in total and aged roughly 6 to 100 years, were included as donors. Each donor gave ten milliliters of peripheral blood, collected into EDTA-treated Vacutainer tubes. PBMCs were isolated by Ficoll-Paque density-gradient centrifugation, with at least 7 million obtained per sample. Total RNA was extracted from PBMCs with Trizol reagent, with at least 5.5 micrograms obtained per sample. The percentages of naive CD45RAhigh/CD27high T cells were determined by flow cytometry on a PBMC aliquot from every donor. This sample stems from a study of blood T cells in healthy people across ages (dated by TCRdb to about 2015). In the study overall: In model experiments, template switching captured about one uniquely barcoded TCR beta cDNA molecule for every two T cells. The study measured age-related changes in TCR beta repertoire diversity using deep sequencing normalized with unique cDNA molecular identifiers. For two donors (one aged 18 to 29 and one aged 80 or older), the study analyzed two additional independent replicas of 1 million unique cDNA reads from the same blood draw. Four age groups were formed from the donors: young (average approximately 15 years), middle-aged (around 39), aged (about 62) and long-lived (less than 85). To avoid experimental bias, donors of different ages were distributed randomly across sequencing lanes. The paper as a whole reports these results and caveats: The percentage of naive T cells measured by flow cytometry correlated strongly with observed TCR beta diversity. Total diversity estimates from one million sequenced T cells were considered lower bounds and underestimates. Compared with the aged group, the long-lived group had more naive CD4+ T cells, fewer expanded clones and increased TCR diversity, a pattern suggesting age selection. Because profiling used bulk unsorted PBMCs, naive and antigen-experienced compartments could not be compared conclusively. As age increased, observed TCR beta diversity per million T cells dropped in a roughly linear way, and a significant reduction was already evident by age 40. Because the CMV infection status of the donors was unknown, age-related changes in expanded clonotypes may potentially have been confounded.

The method behind the library was 5' RACE. Sequencing was carried out with an Illumina HiSeq 2500. The second PCR ran for roughly 6 to 11 cycles and used a J-beta primer mix along with a sample-barcoded 5' primer. A template-switch 5' adaptor carrying 12 random nucleotides introduced a unique molecular identifier onto each TCR beta cDNA molecule. Each sample yielded at least 2.5 million CDR3-containing paired-end reads. First-strand cDNA was synthesized from all RNA with the Mint cDNA synthesis kit, primed by a TRBC-specific oligonucleotide. After uracil-DNA glycosylase treatment, a first 18-cycle PCR used universal primers M1SS and BC2_uni_R on all cDNA. Per the original workflow: For normalization, 1 million high-quality reads were randomly selected from each sample, with every read carrying a distinct molecular identifier. Reads sharing molecular identifiers were discarded rather than binned into consensus sequences. MiTCR, with a Q25 quality threshold and the strictest error-elimination algorithm, was used for CDR3 identification, clonotype clustering and error correction. A nonparametric unseen species model using Euler transformation provided a lower-bound estimate of total TCR beta diversity. The public reads were reanalyzed by TCRdb: fastp trimming at Q25, MiXCR alignment, in-frame beta chains only. Here each entry gathers all rows of one CDR3 protein and keeps the most common genes and DNA. TCRdb's processing, not the study's, gives the V and J calls here. Present in this sample are hundreds of thousands of distinct CDR3 sequences, over 40% of which were seen just once. The top ten constitute around 30% of the sample.

The germline V gene yields MNHEY for CDR1 and SVGEGT for CDR2. The CDR3, cysteine through phenylalanine, is 15 amino acids long. The sequence is cut down to CDR3 DNA, 45 bases in frame from base 1. V lost 2 bases and J lost 0 bases; the stretch between them is 9 bases long. This clonotype was sampled from a man older than 75 in good health. Rearrangement joined TRBV6-2 or TRBV6-3 to TRBJ2-3; the D region possibly corresponds to TRBD2 (6 bases align). The sample taken for sequencing was blood. The CDR3 region: CASSYAGLSTDTQYF. In nucleotide form, the sequence is TGTGCCAGCAGTTACGCGGGATTGAGCACAGATACGCAGTATTTT.